Listed below are T cell receptor beta chains from one sample, sequenced in a study of cytomegalovirus exposure and HLA in healthy donors. Sequenced by immunoSEQ multiplex PCR; TCRdb stores in-frame clones only, minus some. The sample carries 65,000 to 100,000 clones, 93% recorded once. Sequencing was performed on PBMCs. The receptors were gathered from a woman in her 30s in good health and CMV-seronegative. Each CDR3 is given with its conserved first and last residue. Each record gives: J gene, V gene, CDR3 protein.

>TRBJ1-6|TRBV30
CAWSTGNSPLHF
>TRBJ1-2|TRBV27
CASSLFSGNYGYTF
>TRBJ2-5|TRBV7-9
CASSLVLALETQYF
>TRBJ1-1|TRBV20-1
CSASGGRQAFF
>TRBJ1-5|TRBV2
CASSQTGTGGRQPQHF
>TRBJ2-5|TRBV5-1
CASSLEARGGETQYF
>TRBJ2-2|TRBV4-2
CASSQLAGGLSTGELFF
>TRBJ1-2|TRBV9
CASAGERGFLFYGYTF
>TRBJ2-7|TRBV21-1
CASSKARQVHEQYF
>TRBJ2-1|TRBV7-6
CASSSGNEQFF
>TRBJ1-4|TRBV7-7
CASSQTRNEKLFF
>TRBJ2-1|TRBV27
CASVGAGGSYNEQFF
>TRBJ1-1|TRBV7-8
CASSLVQATNTEAFF
>TRBJ1-4|TRBV7-2
CASSFTGVNEKLFF
>TRBJ2-1|TRBV25-1
CASSLLDRAIDEQFF
>TRBJ2-7|TRBV10-1
CASSEGTGRDYEQYF
>TRBJ1-5|TRBV19
CAIRPGQGSNQPQHF
>TRBJ2-5|TRBV9
CASSVGAGGQKQETQYF
>TRBJ2-7|TRBV19
CASSRRTDHYEQYF
>TRBJ1-6|TRBV5-6
CASSLTPGNSSPLHF
>TRBJ1-2|TRBV5-1
CASRPPAGGGYTF
>TRBJ2-5|TRBV18
CASSSTVGAETQYF
>TRBJ1-2|TRBV19
CATLSPGQGNYGYTF
>TRBJ2-5|TRBV6-1
CASSDVGGQETQYF
>TRBJ2-1|TRBV29-1
CSAGLESYNEQFF
>TRBJ1-1|TRBV6-6
CASSYRGSDTEAFF
>TRBJ1-2|TRBV29-1
CSVEGDRGRGTF
>TRBJ2-7|TRBV27
CASSQPVQGLANEQYF
>TRBJ1-5|TRBV10-3
CAPIDVAGTGNYSNQPQHF
>TRBJ2-2|TRBV27
CASSLRGINTGELFF
>TRBJ1-1|TRBV11-2
CASSRGGARLNTEAFF
>TRBJ1-5|TRBV10-2
CASIGQGADQPQHF
>TRBJ1-4|TRBV5-6
CASSLNLQGNNEKLFF
>TRBJ1-1|TRBV5-1
CASNLEVMNTEAFF
>TRBJ1-3|TRBV19
CASSEQGPYSGNTIYF
>TRBJ2-3|TRBV6-1
CASSEKTGGTDTQYF
>TRBJ2-1|TRBV5-1
CASSFERTSSYNEQFF
>TRBJ1-6|TRBV27
CASSLFDSLNSPLHF
>TRBJ2-3|TRBV30
CASLEREQDTQYF
>TRBJ2-1|TRBV7-9
CASSYVPGLAGGGSEQFF
>TRBJ1-2|TRBV6-5
CASSTGLLAYGYTF
>TRBJ1-3|TRBV5-1
CASSLDSNSGNTIYF
>TRBJ1-3|TRBV7-3
CASSPFSGNTIYF
>TRBJ2-3|TRBV5-1
CASKFVQGPNTQYF
>TRBJ2-5|TRBV6-5
CASRLTGFDIETQYF
>TRBJ2-7|TRBV5-6
CASRGGLAPSYEQYF
>TRBJ2-5|TRBV29-1
CSVLSLTGQGGETQYF
>TRBJ2-7|TRBV10-2
CASSPGAVAYEQYF
>TRBJ2-2|TRBV28
CASPPPGGSNTGELFF
>TRBJ2-2|TRBV25-1
CASTSLGPENTGELFF
>TRBJ2-3|TRBV11-3
CASSPEWGEGTDTQYF
>TRBJ1-1|TRBV5-8
CASSLGREENTEAFF
>TRBJ2-2|TRBV6-5
CASRPDLSFGELFF